This T cell receptor beta chain comes out of a study of shared clonotypes between healthy human individuals. This clone has only one observation. Naive CD8 cells comprised CD45RO-negative, CCR7-positively selected cells, excluding terminally differentiated effector memory CD45RA+ cells. Assay: immunoSEQ multiplex PCR; the TCRdb copy retains only in-frame clones and omits some. The table includes a few million clones, 93% detected once. This TCR came from a man younger than 35 in good health. Some clones in this sample may be carry-over from other donors' samples. Specimen: naive CD8+ T cells from PBMCs.

CDR3 in DNA: TGTGCCAGCAGCAACCCGGGACAGCCTCCCTACAATGAGCAGTTCTTC. Amino acid sequence: CASSNPGQPPYNEQFF. This chain joins TRBV7-9 and TRBJ2-1; 7 nucleotides line up with TRBD1. The length of the CDR3 is 16 residues. CDR1 is SEHNR, CDR2 FQNEAQ, per germline (reference sequence). J lost 2 bases, V lost 5 bases, and 9 bases had no gene match.